The clone carrying this TCR beta chain was observed once. A read error may produce the germline difference seen at one junction end. The source of the sample is a study of blood T cell repertoires in COVID-19. Ages ranged from about 18 to 89 years, with residence in about two dozen US areas. Assignment of participants to cohorts was predicated upon participant-reported clinical history. Symptom resolution, clearance, or two negative PCRs marked the recovered donors of Cohort 3. The germline CDR1 and CDR2 sequences are SGHNT and YYREEE (reference sequence). The CDR3 is 13 amino acids. Authors' data handling: Reference gene primer amplification in the assay estimated nucleated cell counts. Assay: immunoSEQ multiplex PCR; the TCRdb copy retains only in-frame clones and omits some. V, J and clone size derive from that table, while D and trimming were established from the DNA sequence. This table has about 180,000 clones, 88% appearing once.

The rearrangement uses TRBV5-4 and TRBJ1-1, with TRBD1 identical over 9 bases. The sequence came from a woman aged 18-29 years who had recovered from COVID-19. The specimen was PBMCs or T cells enriched from blood (not recorded which). This chain's CDR3 is CASSLTTGQGSSF. CDR3 sequence (DNA): TGTGCCAGCAGCTTGACGACGGGACAGGGCTCGTCCTTT.